The 11 T cell receptor beta chains reported below all come from one sample, sequenced in a study of blood T cell repertoires in COVID-19. Clones were read by immunoSEQ multiplex PCR, and TCRdb kept only the in-frame ones, dropping some. The sample comprises about 200,000 clones, around 90% of which are singletons, and 6.5% to 9% rests with the top ten. The sequenced sample was PBMCs or T cells enriched from blood (not recorded which). Receptor source: a woman younger than 35 who had recovered from COVID-19.

The chain links TRBV4-2 to TRBJ2-4; 10 nucleotides match TRBD1. The ends lost 4 bases at V and 1 base at J; junction bases unmatched: 4. This CDR3 is built from 16 residues. CDR1 is LGHNA and CDR2 is YNFKEQ in the germline V gene. Written as DNA, the CDR3 is TGTGCCAGCAGCCGCGGACAGGGGGAGGCCAAAAACATTCAGTACTTC. This gives the protein CASSRGQGEAKNIQYF.

CDR3 sequence (DNA): TGTGCCAGCAGCGTAGAGAGGGAGGGGACTGAAGCTTTCTTT. It encodes CASSVEREGTEAFF. V gene TRBV9 combines with J gene TRBJ1-1; possibly TRBD1 for D (5 bases). V was shortened by 0 bases and J by 5 bases, with 11 bases between the two germline ends. In germline, CDR1 is SGDLS, CDR2 YYNGEE. This CDR3 is 14 amino acids long.

The chain recombines TRBV28 with TRBJ1-4, with 9 bases identical to TRBD1. The CDR3 totals 14 residues. V lost 5 bases to trimming and J lost 6 bases; unmatched junction nucleotides: 4. The germline V gene has CDR1 MDHEN and CDR2 SYDVKM. The DNA of the CDR3 is TGTGCCAGCAGTACAAGGACAGGGGATGAAAAACTGTTTTTT. Protein sequence: CASSTRTGDEKLFF.

This sequence joins TRBV28 and TRBJ2-2, with 7 bases aligning to TRBD2. Germline V lookup: CDR1 MDHEN, CDR2 SYDVKM. J was trimmed by 0 bases and V by 9 bases; bases with no gene match: 7. The CDR3 has 15 amino acids. CDR3: CASRTGGANTGELFF. In nucleotides, the CDR3 is TGTGCCAGTCGAACTGGGGGGGCGAACACCGGGGAGCTGTTTTTT.

The J gene is TRBJ2-3, the V gene TRBV6-5, with TRBD2 matching over 9 bases. The CDR3 consists of 15 residues. J gave up 6 bases and V 6 bases, and 10 bases lay outside the gene matches. Germline assignment: CDR1 MNHEY and CDR2 SVGAGI. DNA of the CDR3: TGTGCCAGCAGCCTACTGGCGGGGGGGCGCGATACGCAGTATTTT. Its translation is CASSLLAGGRDTQYF.

The chain has TRBV7-9 and TRBJ1-2, with TRBD1 matching over 9 bases. Trimming cost V 5 bases and J 3 bases; bases outside gene matches: 7. The CDR3 spans 15 residues. Germline CDR1 and CDR2: SEHNR and FQNEAQ (reference sequence). The CDR3 bases are TGTGCCAGCAGCGCTAACCGGGACAGGGACTATGGCTACACCTTC. It is translated as CASSANRDRDYGYTF.

The rearrangement joins TRBV4-1 to TRBJ2-1; perhaps TRBD1 as D (5 bases). Germline assignment: CDR1 MGHRA and CDR2 YSYEKL. V was trimmed by 1 base and J by 4 bases, leaving 14 bases between them. The CDR3 extends over 16 amino acids. The CDR3: CASSQVDILSYNEQFF. DNA of the CDR3: TGCGCCAGCAGCCAAGTGGACATCCTATCTTACAATGAGCAGTTCTTC.

CDR3 DNA: TGTGCCAGCGGGCTTTCGTCCGGCTACAATGAGCAGTTCTTC. It encodes CASGLSSGYNEQFF. The chain combines TRBV9 with TRBJ2-1; unclear D gene. V lost 7 bases and J lost 3, with 14 bases in between. CDR1 and CDR2 from the germline V gene are SGDLS and YYNGEE. CDR3 size: 14 residues.

The chain combines TRBV7-2 with TRBJ1-4; D might be TRBD1 (6 bases). This CDR3 region has 15 residues. Germline assignment: CDR1 SGHTA and CDR2 FQGNSA. Trimming took off 2 bases at V and 6 bases at J, with 13 bases between the two ends. CDR3 in amino acids: CASSLSGTLYEKLFF. In nucleotides, the CDR3 is TGTGCCAGCAGCTTATCCGGGACATTGTATGAAAAACTGTTTTTT.

This chain connects TRBV4-1 to TRBJ1-1; D may be TRBD1 (6 bases). The CDR3 is 15 amino acids. The V and J ends lost 2 bases and 7 bases respectively, with 17 bases between them. Looked up from germline, CDR1 is MGHRA and CDR2 is YSYEKL. The CDR3 DNA follows: TGCGCCAGCAGCCAACCCGAAGGGGGGGCATATGAAGCTTTCTTT. It is translated as CASSQPEGGAYEAFF.

This clone was counted between two and nine times. The CDR3 here is CASSLEGARHTEAFF. Here the CDR3 DNA reads TGCGCCAGCAGCTTGGAGGGGGCCCGGCACACTGAAGCTTTCTTT. The chain uses TRBV5-1 and TRBJ1-1; 7 bases line up with TRBD1. J gave up 3 bases and V 0 bases, and 5 bases lay outside the gene matches. The CDR3 runs 15 residues. Germline values: CDR1 SGHRS, CDR2 YFSETQ. Filled out from reference TRBV5-1 and TRBJ1-1, the complete variable domain reads KAGVTQTPRYLIKTRGQQVTLSCSPISGHRSVSWYQQTPGQGLQFLFEYFSETQRNKGNFPGRFSGRQFSNSRSEMNVSTLELGDSALYLCASSLEGARHTEAFFGQGTRLTVV.